The T cell receptor beta chain described here comes from a study of blood T cells in healthy people across ages. A second PCR, run for roughly 7 to 12 cycles, used a sample-barcoded 5' primer plus a J-beta primer mix. Carrying 12 random nucleotides, a template-switch adaptor labeled each individual cDNA molecule. TCRdb re-derived calls from the 5' RACE reads in MiXCR, one entry per CDR3 protein. Of about 900,000 distinct CDR3 sequences in the sample, around 46% were seen once. The V and J ends lost 5 bases and 6 bases respectively, with 14 bases between them. The CDR3 length is 14 residues. The germline gives CDR1 SGHAT, CDR2 FQDESV (reference sequence). As concerns this clonotype: Its cognate antigen is unknown.

Study-level findings and limits: Estimated diversity that came from one million T cells was considered an underestimate.

This chain joins TRBV11-1 and TRBJ2-1; TRBD1 is a possible D gene (6 bases). The receptor's source is a man aged 25 to 40 in good health. Input material: blood. CDR3 DNA: TGTGCCAGCAGCGCGTACAGGGACCTCAATGAGCAGTTCTTC. Protein sequence: CASSAYRDLNEQFF. The variable domain in full, with the rest retrieved from reference TRBV11-1 and TRBJ2-1, is EAEVAQSPRYKITEKSQAVAFWCDPISGHATLYWYRQILGQGPELLVQFQDESVVDDSQLPKDRFSAERLKGVDSTLKIQPAELGDSAMYLCASSAYRDLNEQFFGPGTRLTVL.